This TCR beta chain was obtained from a study of radiotherapy plus CTLA-4 blockade in lung cancer. Here immunoSEQ multiplex PCR was the method, and the copy in TCRdb shows in-frame clones only, minus some. The sample lists 90,000 to 100,000 clones, 85% to 90% occurring once. CDR3 length equals 12 residues. Germline-derived CDR1 and CDR2 are SGHRS and YFSETQ. The V gene lost 1 base and the J gene lost 6 bases, with 8 bases spanning the gap. The chain links TRBV5-1 to TRBJ2-7; D is ambiguous. The TCR sequence derives from a human donor with non-small cell lung cancer that progressed on radiotherapy plus ipilimumab. The sample was peripheral blood, taken from a patient treated with radiotherapy plus ipilimumab. The CDR3 DNA is TGCGCCAGCAGCTTGAAAGGAGCCGAGCAGTACTTC. Protein: CASSLKGAEQYF.